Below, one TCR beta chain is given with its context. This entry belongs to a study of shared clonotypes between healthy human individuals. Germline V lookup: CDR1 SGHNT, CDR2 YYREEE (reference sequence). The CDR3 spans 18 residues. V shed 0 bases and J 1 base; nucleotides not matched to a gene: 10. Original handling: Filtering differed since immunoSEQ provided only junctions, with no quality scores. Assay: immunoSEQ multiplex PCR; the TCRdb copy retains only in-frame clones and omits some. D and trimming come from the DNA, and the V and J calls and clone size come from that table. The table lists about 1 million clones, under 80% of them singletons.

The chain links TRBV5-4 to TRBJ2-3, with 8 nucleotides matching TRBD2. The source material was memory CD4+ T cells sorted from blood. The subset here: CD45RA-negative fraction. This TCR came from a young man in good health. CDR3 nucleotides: TGTGCCAGCAGCTTGGGGGGTGTATCAGCGGGAGGCACAGATACGCAGTATTTT. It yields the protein CASSLGGVSAGGTDTQYF.